This record concerns one T cell receptor (beta chain) sequence. Its antigen is still unknown. The CDR3 length is 17 residues. V lost 0 bases and J 0 bases, leaving 11 bases between the germline ends. Germline V gene lookup returns CDR1 LNHNV and CDR2 YYDKDF (reference sequence). Treatment of the sample: about 20 received Ad26.COV2.S at low or high dose, single or two shots; 5 received placebo; per-sample allocation not given. Samples were taken on day 63 after the first vaccine or placebo injection. This person who donated was an adult of 18-55 years in Boston. The sample comes from a study of Ad26.COV2.S vaccination and SARS-CoV-2 variants. Across the study: Ad26.COV2.S was injected intramuscularly once or twice, 56 days apart. Findings of the study overall: Placebo recipients showed lower spike-specific TCR breadth than vaccinees. Breadth and depth estimates from TCRs may understate total T cell responses.

Sequencing was performed with immunoSEQ multiplex PCR; in TCRdb, only in-frame clones are kept and a portion is missing. Among hundreds of thousands of clones listed, more than 85% were seen once. The TCR comes from a person aged 18-65 years who received the Ad26.COV2.S COVID-19 vaccine or a placebo. Sequenced material: peripheral blood, taken in a trial of Ad26.COV2.S vaccine versus placebo. The chain couples TRBV15 to TRBJ2-2, with D uncertain. In nucleotides, the CDR3 is TGTGCCACCAGCAGAGATACGAGCCGCGCGAACACCGGGGAGCTGTTTTTT. Its translation is CATSRDTSRANTGELFF.